This TCR beta chain was captured by sequencing in a study of blood T cell dynamics during melanoma immunotherapy. Time point described: pre-treatment baseline. Concerning this clone itself: Its antigen remains unknown.

Only in-frame clones appear in the TCRdb table, and some are missing; sequencing was by immunoSEQ multiplex PCR. The profile shows approximately 9,700 clones, roughly 90% of them singletons. V lost 3 bases and J lost 3; bases outside the gene matches: 10. CDR1 is KGHSH and CDR2 is LQKENI in the germline V gene. This CDR3 is 16 amino acids long. Points from the study as a whole: Whether repertoire-driving clones were melanoma-specific could not be determined.

Material: blood, obtained from a patient treated with checkpoint blockade. The chain couples TRBV18 to TRBJ1-2; 7 bases match TRBD1. The TCR sequence derives from a human donor with melanoma. The CDR3 DNA reads as TGTGCCAGCTCACCGTTTACAGGGGCCGAGGACTATGGCTACACCTTC. Translating it yields CASSPFTGAEDYGYTF.